This TCR beta chain comes out of a study of T cell responses to AZD1222 COVID-19 vaccine. As for the study in general: Second-dose intervals near 4 or 12 weeks were combined.

The repertoire was sequenced with immunoSEQ multiplex PCR; TCRdb's copy has only in-frame clones and lacks some. The table has fewer than 250,000 clones, about 92% seen once. Study-wide findings and caveats: Spike as a whole was targeted by vaccine-associated CD4 TCRs, dominant at 160-218 and 743-854. Unmutated variant regions reportedly attract nearly half of all spike-specific TCRs. Only a handful of AZD1222 recipients were seropositive at baseline.

From germline, CDR1 is MDHEN and CDR2 SYDVKM. The V end was cut by 6 bases, the J end by 1 base, with 13 bases between. The CDR3 is 14 amino acids. This clone was counted between two and nine times. Its antigen remains unidentified. Material: peripheral blood, obtained on day 0 of AZD1222 vaccination. The clonotype originates from an adult in good health. V is TRBV28 and J is TRBJ2-7, with D uncertain. The CDR3 bases are TGTGCCAGCAGCCTAGGGCGGCTTTCCTACGAGCAGTACTTC. Its protein is CASSLGRLSYEQYF.